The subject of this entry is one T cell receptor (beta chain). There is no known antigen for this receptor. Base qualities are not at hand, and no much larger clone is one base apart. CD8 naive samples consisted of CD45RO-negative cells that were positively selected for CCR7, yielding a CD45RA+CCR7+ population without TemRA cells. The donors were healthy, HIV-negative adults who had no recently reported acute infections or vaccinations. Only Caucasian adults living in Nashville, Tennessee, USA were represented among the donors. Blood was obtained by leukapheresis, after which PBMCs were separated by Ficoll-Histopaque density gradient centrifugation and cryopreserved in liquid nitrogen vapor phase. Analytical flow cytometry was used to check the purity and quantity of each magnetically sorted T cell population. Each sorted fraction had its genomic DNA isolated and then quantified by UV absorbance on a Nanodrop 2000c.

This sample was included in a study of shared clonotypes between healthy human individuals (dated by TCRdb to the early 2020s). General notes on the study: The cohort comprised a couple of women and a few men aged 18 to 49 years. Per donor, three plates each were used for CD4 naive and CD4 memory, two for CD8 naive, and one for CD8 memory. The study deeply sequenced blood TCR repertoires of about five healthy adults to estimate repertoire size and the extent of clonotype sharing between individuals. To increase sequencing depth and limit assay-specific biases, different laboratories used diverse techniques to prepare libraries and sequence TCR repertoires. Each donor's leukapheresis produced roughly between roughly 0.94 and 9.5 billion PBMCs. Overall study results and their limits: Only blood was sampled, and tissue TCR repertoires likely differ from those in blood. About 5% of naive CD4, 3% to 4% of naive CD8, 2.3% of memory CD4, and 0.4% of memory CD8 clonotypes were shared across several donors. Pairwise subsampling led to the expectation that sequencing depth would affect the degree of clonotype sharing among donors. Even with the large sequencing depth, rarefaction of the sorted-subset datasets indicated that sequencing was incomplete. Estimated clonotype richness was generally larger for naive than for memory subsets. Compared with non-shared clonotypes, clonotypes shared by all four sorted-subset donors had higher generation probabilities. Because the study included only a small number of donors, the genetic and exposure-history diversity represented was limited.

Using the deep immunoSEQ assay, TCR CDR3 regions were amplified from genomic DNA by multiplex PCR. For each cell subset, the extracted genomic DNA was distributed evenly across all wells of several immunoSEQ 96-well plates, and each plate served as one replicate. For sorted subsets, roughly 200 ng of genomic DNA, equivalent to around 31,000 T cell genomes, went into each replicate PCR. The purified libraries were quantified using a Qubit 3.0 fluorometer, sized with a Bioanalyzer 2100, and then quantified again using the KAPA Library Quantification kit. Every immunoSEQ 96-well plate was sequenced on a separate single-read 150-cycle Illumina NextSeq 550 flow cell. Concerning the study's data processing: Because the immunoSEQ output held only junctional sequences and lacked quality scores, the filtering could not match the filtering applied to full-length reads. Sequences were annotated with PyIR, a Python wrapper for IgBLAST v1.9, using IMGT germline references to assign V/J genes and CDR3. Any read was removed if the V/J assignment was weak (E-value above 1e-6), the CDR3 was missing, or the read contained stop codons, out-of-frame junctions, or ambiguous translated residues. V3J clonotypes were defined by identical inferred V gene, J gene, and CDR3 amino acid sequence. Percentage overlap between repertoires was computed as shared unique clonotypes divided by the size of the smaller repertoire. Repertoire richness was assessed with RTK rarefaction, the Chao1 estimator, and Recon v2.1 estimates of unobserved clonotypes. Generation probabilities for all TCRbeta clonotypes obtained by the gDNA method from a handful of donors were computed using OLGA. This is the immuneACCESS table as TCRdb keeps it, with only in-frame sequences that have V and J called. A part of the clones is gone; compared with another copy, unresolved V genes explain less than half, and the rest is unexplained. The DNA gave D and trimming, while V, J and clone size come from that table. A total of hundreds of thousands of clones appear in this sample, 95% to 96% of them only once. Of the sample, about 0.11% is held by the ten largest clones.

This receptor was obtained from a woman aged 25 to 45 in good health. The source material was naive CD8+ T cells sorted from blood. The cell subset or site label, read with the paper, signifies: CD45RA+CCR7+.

The DNA is TGTGCCAGCTCGCTCGGGGCGGGGACTGAAGCTTTCTTT. Translated, this is CASSLGAGTEAFF. The rearranged chain carries TRBV9 and TRBJ1-1; TRBD1 might be the D gene, on 5 matching bases. The CDR3 runs 13 residues from the cysteine to the phenylalanine. The entry retains the CDR3 DNA only, 39 bases that are in frame from base 1. CDR1 and CDR2, looked up from the germline V gene, are SGDLS and YYNGEE. V is cut by 7 bases and J by 5 bases, and the space between the germline ends is 15 bases.